Listed below are T cell receptor beta chains from one sample, sequenced in a study of cytomegalovirus exposure and HLA in healthy donors. The table came from immunoSEQ multiplex PCR; TCRdb's copy has only in-frame clones and leaves some out. Of 130,000 or so clones detected, about 82% appear once; the ten largest clones hold 5.3%. Sequences were obtained from PBMCs. These TCRs come from a man aged 25 to 40 in good health and CMV-seronegative. The CDR3 runs from the conserved cysteine through the conserved F or W. Fields, in order: CDR3 DNA, CDR3 protein, clone size, D gene, CDR3 length, V gene, J gene. The D gene is left open where the match is weak. Not all rows give a size; the values are once, few, many and, for expanded clones, a class.

TGTGCCAGCAGACCGACTAGCGGGGTGGACAATGAGCAGTTCTTC	CASRPTSGVDNEQFF	.	TRBD2	15	TRBV27	TRBJ2-1
TGTGCCAGCACCCGACTAGCGGGGTTCCAAGAGACCCAGTACTTC	CASTRLAGFQETQYF	.	TRBD2	15	TRBV4-2	TRBJ2-5
TGCGCCAGCAGCGGCGGGTGGGAGTACGACACAGATACGCAGTATTTT	CASSGGWEYDTDTQYF	.	.	16	TRBV5-1	TRBJ2-3
TGTGCCAGCAGTAGGGGACAGGGGGTCACTGAAGCTTTCTTT	CASSRGQGVTEAFF	.	TRBD1	14	TRBV6-1	TRBJ1-1
TGTGCCAGCAGGGGCCGACAGGGTTTACGGTACGAGCAGTACTTC	CASRGRQGLRYEQYF	.	TRBD1	15	TRBV2	TRBJ2-7
TGCGCCAGCAGCTTGGGGGTAGCGGGACGGACAGATACGCAGTATTTT	CASSLGVAGRTDTQYF	.	TRBD2	16	TRBV5-1	TRBJ2-3
TGTGCCATCCGCTCCTCCCTAGGGACAGCTCAAGAGACCCAGTACTTC	CAIRSSLGTAQETQYF	.	TRBD1	16	TRBV10-3	TRBJ2-5
TGTGCCAGCAGCCAAGTGGGGAGGGGGAGGGATTCACCCCTCCACTTT	CASSQVGRGRDSPLHF	few	.	16	TRBV4-2	TRBJ1-6
TGCGCCAGCAGCCAAGCACGACAGGGGAACACTGAAGCTTTCTTT	CASSQARQGNTEAFF	.	TRBD1	15	TRBV4-3	TRBJ1-1
TGTGCCAGCAGCCTACCGGGACAAAATAATGAAAAACTGTTTTTT	CASSLPGQNNEKLFF	.	.	15	TRBV28	TRBJ1-4
TGTGCCAGCAGCCTAGACAGGGCTGGCGAGCAGTACTTC	CASSLDRAGEQYF	.	TRBD1	13	TRBV11-1	TRBJ2-7
TGTGCCAGCAGGGGGGACAGGGGGTGGGGAGATACGCAGTATTTT	CASRGDRGWGDTQYF	.	TRBD1	15	TRBV7-9	TRBJ2-3
TGTGCCAGCAGTCCCCTGGGGCAGAAAGAGACCCAGTACTTC	CASSPLGQKETQYF	.	.	14	TRBV28	TRBJ2-5
TGTGCCAGCACCAGGGACAGGGTCGACGAGCAGTACTTC	CASTRDRVDEQYF	few	TRBD1	13	TRBV6-6	TRBJ2-7
TGTGCCAGCAGCCAAGGGACAGGGCTCTACGAGCAGTACTTC	CASSQGTGLYEQYF	.	TRBD1	14	TRBV4-2	TRBJ2-7
TGTGCCAGCACCCCCAGAGCGGGGGGCCTATCTAATGAGCAGTTCTTC	CASTPRAGGLSNEQFF	.	TRBD2	16	TRBV2	TRBJ2-1
TGTGCCAGTAAGGCTTGGAGTGCAACTAATGAAAAACTGTTTTTT	CASKAWSATNEKLFF	once	.	15	TRBV19	TRBJ1-4
TGTGCCATCAACCCTAGCGGGGGTAGCACAGATACGCAGTATTTT	CAINPSGGSTDTQYF	.	TRBD2	15	TRBV10-3	TRBJ2-3
TGCGCCAGCAGCCAAGAAGATTCGAGAGGGACTGAAGCTTTCTTT	CASSQEDSRGTEAFF	.	.	15	TRBV4-3	TRBJ1-1
TGTGCCAGCAGTTTGCAGGCCGGGACAGGGGATGGCTACACCTTC	CASSLQAGTGDGYTF	few	TRBD1	15	TRBV28	TRBJ1-2
TGTGCCAGCAGTCCGGACAGGGCAGCAACTAATGAAAAACTGTTTTTT	CASSPDRAATNEKLFF	.	TRBD1	16	TRBV28	TRBJ1-4
TGCAGCGTTGACGGAGGAGGGACTGAAGCTTTCTTT	CSVDGGGTEAFF	.	.	12	TRBV29-1	TRBJ1-1
TGTGCCAGCAGCCAACTACAGGGGAACGCGGGCTACGAGCAGTACTTC	CASSQLQGNAGYEQYF	.	TRBD1	16	TRBV11-2	TRBJ2-7
TGTGCCAGCAGCCCAGACTCATCAACCACCGGGGAGCTGTTTTTT	CASSPDSSTTGELFF	.	.	15	TRBV7-3	TRBJ2-2
TGTGCCAGCAGCTTAGGAGGGACAGGGATTAGCTATGGCTACACCTTC	CASSLGGTGISYGYTF	few	TRBD1	16	TRBV7-2	TRBJ1-2
TGTGCCAGCTCACCAGGGGGACACAACACTGAAGCTTTCTTT	CASSPGGHNTEAFF	.	.	14	TRBV18	TRBJ1-1
TGCGCCAGCAGCTTGGACAGGGGGTACAATGAGCAGTTCTTC	CASSLDRGYNEQFF	.	TRBD1	14	TRBV5-1	TRBJ2-1
TGTGCCATCAGTGAGTCACAGGGGGCAAATTCACCCCTCCACTTT	CAISESQGANSPLHF	.	TRBD1	15	TRBV10-3	TRBJ1-6
TGTGCCAGCAGTTCTAGGCAGGGGAAGTACTTC	CASSSRQGKYF	.	.	11	TRBV28	TRBJ2-7
TGCGCCAGCAGCTTAGCGGGGGTCAGCTACAATGAGCAGTTCTTC	CASSLAGVSYNEQFF	.	TRBD2	15	TRBV5-1	TRBJ2-1
TGTGCCAGCAGTTGGGGGACTAGCGATGAGCAGTTCTTC	CASSWGTSDEQFF	.	TRBD2	13	TRBV28	TRBJ2-1
TGTGCCAGCAGTCTCTCGGGGGGGGGCGTTTATGGGGCCAACGTCCTGACTTTC	CASSLSGGGVYGANVLTF	.	TRBD2	18	TRBV9	TRBJ2-6
TGTGCCTGGGATCCAGGGTCCTATGGCTACACCTTC	CAWDPGSYGYTF	.	.	12	TRBV30	TRBJ1-2
TGCGCCAGCAGCCAATTCGGTCAAGCGGGGGGATCGGAGACCCAGTACTTC	CASSQFGQAGGSETQYF	.	TRBD2	17	TRBV4-1	TRBJ2-5
TGCGCCAGCAGCCAAGGGGGCCAGGGGTACGACAATGAGCAGTTCTTC	CASSQGGQGYDNEQFF	.	.	16	TRBV4-3	TRBJ2-1
TGCAGTGCCAAAAACACAGATACGCAGTATTTT	CSAKNTDTQYF	once	.	11	TRBV20-1	TRBJ2-3
TGTGCCAGCAGAGGGGACAGCTACTCCTACGAGCAGTACTTC	CASRGDSYSYEQYF	.	TRBD1	14	TRBV2	TRBJ2-7
TGTGCCAGCAGATTATGGGGGACAGAGAACACTGAAGCTTTCTTT	CASRLWGTENTEAFF	.	TRBD1	15	TRBV6-5	TRBJ1-1
TGTGCCAGCTCACCTCAACAGGGGTTGAACACTGAAGCTTTCTTT	CASSPQQGLNTEAFF	.	TRBD1	15	TRBV18	TRBJ1-1
TGCGCCAGCAGCACGGGACTAGCGGGAGGAACGGCTGGTTACGAGCAGTACTTC	CASSTGLAGGTAGYEQYF	few	TRBD2	18	TRBV4-3	TRBJ2-7